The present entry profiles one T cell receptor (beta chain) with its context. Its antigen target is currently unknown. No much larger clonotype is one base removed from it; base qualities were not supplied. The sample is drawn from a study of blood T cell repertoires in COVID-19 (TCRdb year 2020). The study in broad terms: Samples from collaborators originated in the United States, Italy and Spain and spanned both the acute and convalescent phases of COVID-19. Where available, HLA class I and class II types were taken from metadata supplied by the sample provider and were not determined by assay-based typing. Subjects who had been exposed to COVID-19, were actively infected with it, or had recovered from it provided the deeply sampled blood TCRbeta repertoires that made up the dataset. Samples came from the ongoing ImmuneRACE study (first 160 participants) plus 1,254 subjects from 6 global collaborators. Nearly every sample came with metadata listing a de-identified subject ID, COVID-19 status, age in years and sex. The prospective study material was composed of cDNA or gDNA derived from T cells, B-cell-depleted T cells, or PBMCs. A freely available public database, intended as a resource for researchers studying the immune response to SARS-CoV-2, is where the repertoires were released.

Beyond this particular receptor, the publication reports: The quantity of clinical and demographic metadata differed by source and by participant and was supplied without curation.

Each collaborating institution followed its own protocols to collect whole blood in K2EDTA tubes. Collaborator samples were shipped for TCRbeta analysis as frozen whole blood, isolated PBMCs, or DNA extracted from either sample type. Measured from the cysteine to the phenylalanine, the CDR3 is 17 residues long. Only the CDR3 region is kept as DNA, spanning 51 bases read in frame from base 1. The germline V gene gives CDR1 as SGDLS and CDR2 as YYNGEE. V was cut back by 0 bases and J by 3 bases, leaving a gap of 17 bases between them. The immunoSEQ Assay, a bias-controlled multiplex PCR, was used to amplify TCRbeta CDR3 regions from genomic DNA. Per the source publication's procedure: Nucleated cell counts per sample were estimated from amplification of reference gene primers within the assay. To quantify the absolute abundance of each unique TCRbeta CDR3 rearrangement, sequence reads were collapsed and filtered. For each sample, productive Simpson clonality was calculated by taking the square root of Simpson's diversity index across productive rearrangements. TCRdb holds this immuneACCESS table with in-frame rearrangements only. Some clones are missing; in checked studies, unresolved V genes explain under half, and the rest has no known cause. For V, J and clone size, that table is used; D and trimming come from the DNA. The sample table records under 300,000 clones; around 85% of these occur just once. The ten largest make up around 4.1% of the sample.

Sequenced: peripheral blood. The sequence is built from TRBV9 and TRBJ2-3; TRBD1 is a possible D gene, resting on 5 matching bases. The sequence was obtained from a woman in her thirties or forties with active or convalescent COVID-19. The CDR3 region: CASSVGFAGNRTDTQYF. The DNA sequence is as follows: TGTGCCAGCAGCGTAGGGTTTGCAGGGAATAGAACAGATACGCAGTATTTT. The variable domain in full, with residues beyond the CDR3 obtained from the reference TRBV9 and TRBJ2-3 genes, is DSGVTQTPKHLITATGQRVTLRCSPRSGDLSVYWYQQSLDQGLQFLIQYYNGEERAKGNILERFSAQQFPDLHSELNLSSLELGDSALYFCASSVGFAGNRTDTQYFGPGTRLTVL.